The entry below describes one T cell receptor beta chain. What it binds is not known. This same CDR3 is encoded by further DNA sequences in the sample. Libraries were prepared by immunoSEQ multiplex PCR; TCRdb keeps only in-frame clonotypes and omits some of them. The repertoire includes 2 million to 3 million clones, 90% to 95% of them detected once, and 0.36% sits in the top ten. Germline V gives CDR1 MNHNS, CDR2 SASEGT. Deletions cut 8 bases from V and 0 bases from J, with 10 bases between. The CDR3 length is 14 residues. The data are from a study of shared clonotypes between healthy human individuals. Study conclusions and caveats: The naive CD4 repertoires of four donors were compared, and approximately 5% of clonotypes were shared. An expected dependence of interdonor clonotype sharing on sequencing depth was noted. Some clonotypes were shared by all four sorted-subset donors, while others were not shared. The non-shared ones had lower generation probabilities than the shared ones. The study generally estimated greater richness for naive than memory subsets.

The chain joins TRBV6-1 to TRBJ2-2, with D perhaps TRBD1 (5 bases). This clonotype was sampled from a man aged 18-30 years in good health. Some clones in this sample may be carry-over from other donors' samples. Material for sequencing was naive CD4+ T cells from PBMCs. Documented subset: CD45RA+ positively selected. The CDR3 loop reads CASRRGANTGELFF. The CDR3 region has the DNA TGTGCCAGCCGAAGGGGTGCGAACACCGGGGAGCTGTTTTTT.